This T cell receptor (beta chain) came from a study of T cell changes during pregnancy in multiple sclerosis. Germline V gene sequence: CDR1 SGHRS, CDR2 YFSETQ. This CDR3 comprises 15 residues. V was pared by 5 bases and J by 1 base, with 6 bases of the junction left unmatched. Clones were read by immunoSEQ multiplex PCR, and TCRdb kept only the in-frame ones, dropping some. The profile covers about 99,000 clones, with roughly 92% appearing a single time and about 0.93% taken by the ten largest. The chain is built from TRBV5-1 and TRBJ2-5; the match to TRBD1 covers 9 bases. The sample was peripheral blood, taken after pregnancy. This sequence was found in a female donor with multiple sclerosis, enrolled in a pregnancy study. The CDR3 loop reads CASSIGTGLQETQYF. The CDR3 DNA sequence: TGCGCCAGCAGTATTGGGACAGGGCTCCAAGAGACCCAGTACTTC.